A selection of T cell receptor beta chains follows, all from one sample in a study of blood T cell repertoires in COVID-19. Clones were read by immunoSEQ multiplex PCR, and TCRdb kept only the in-frame ones, dropping some. The sample shows 160,000 or so clones, over 85% of them seen only once. Sample: peripheral blood. These receptors were collected from a man aged 55 to 70 with active or convalescent COVID-19. Each CDR3 is given with its conserved first and last residue. D genes are given only for firm matches. Clone size is shown for a subset of rows, as once, few, many or a class of expanded clone.

>TRBJ1-1|NA|NA|TRBV11-3
TGTGCCAGCAGCTTGGGGGGGATGGCTGAAGCTTTCTTT
CASSLGGMAEAFF
>TRBJ1-5|NA|TRBD1|TRBV6-5
TGTGCCAGCAGTCCGACAGGGGCTAGCAATCAGCCCCAGCATTTT
CASSPTGASNQPQHF
>TRBJ1-1|NA|TRBD1|TRBV10-3
TGTGCCATCAGTTGGGACAGCGCATCGAACACTGAAGCTTTCTTT
CAISWDSASNTEAFF
>TRBJ2-2|NA|NA|TRBV5-1
TGCGCCAGCAGCTTGATGGGATCCGGGAGAGGCAGAAGTTTAGCCGGGGAGCTGTTTTTT
CASSLMGSGRGRSLAGELFF
>TRBJ2-1|NA|NA|TRBV7-2
TGTGCCAGCAGATCCGGGACACATGAGCAGTTCTTC
CASRSGTHEQFF
>TRBJ1-4|NA|NA|TRBV10-1
TGCGCCAGCTCCTCTAATGAAAAACTGTTTTTT
CASSSNEKLFF
>TRBJ2-5|NA|NA|TRBV18
TGTGCCAGCTCACCGCCAGTCTCAGAGACCCAGTACTTC
CASSPPVSETQYF
>TRBJ1-5|NA|TRBD1|TRBV15
TGTGCCACCAGCAGGGACAGGGCCAATCAGCCCCAGCATTTT
CATSRDRANQPQHF
>TRBJ1-5|NA|TRBD1|TRBV30
TGTGCCTGGAGTATGGGGGCCCGGACAGGGCTCAATCAGCCCCAGCATTTT
CAWSMGARTGLNQPQHF
>TRBJ1-3|NA|NA|TRBV10-3
TGTGCCATCAGTGGGGGGGATTCGTCTGGAAACACCATATATTTT
CAISGGDSSGNTIYF
>TRBJ1-5|NA|NA|TRBV4-1
TGCGCCAGCAGCCAAGGTGGGGGGGCAAACACGCGTAGGAATCAGCCCCAGCATTTT
CASSQGGGANTRRNQPQHF
>TRBJ1-2|NA|TRBD1|TRBV11-2
TGTGCCAGCAGCTTAGATAGCGGACAGGGGGCATTGGGCTACACCTTC
CASSLDSGQGALGYTF
>TRBJ2-7|once|TRBD2|TRBV7-8
TGTGCCAGCAGCTCTAGGCTAGCGGGCACCTACGAGCAGTACTTC
CASSSRLAGTYEQYF
>TRBJ1-5|few|NA|TRBV30
TGTGCCTGGAGTGTGTCGGTAAGCAATCAGCCCCAGCATTTT
CAWSVSVSNQPQHF
>TRBJ2-6|NA|NA|TRBV10-3
TGTGCCATCACGCCCTTACCGGTCTCTGGGGCCAACGTCCTGACTTTC
CAITPLPVSGANVLTF
>TRBJ1-1|NA|NA|TRBV7-9
TGTGCCAGCAGCTTAGATGGAGGCAGGCATTCAGGTGAAGCTTTCTTT
CASSLDGGRHSGEAFF
>TRBJ1-2|NA|NA|TRBV29-1
TGCAGCGTTGGAACAGGGAGGGCCTATGGCTACACCTTC
CSVGTGRAYGYTF
>TRBJ1-1|NA|NA|TRBV29-1
TGCAGCGTTCCCCGGGACTCTCCGTCGCACACTGAAGCTTTCTTT
CSVPRDSPSHTEAFF